A selection of T cell receptor beta chains follows, all from one sample in a study of blood T cells in healthy people across ages. TCRdb re-analysed the 5' RACE reads in MiXCR, keeping a single row per CDR3 protein. Counted here are 650,000 to 1,000,000 distinct CDR3 sequences, about 37% occurring once; the ten biggest clones make up 10% to 15%. The sequencing input was blood. All receptors come from a young man in good health. Both conserved end residues are part of each CDR3. The D gene is left open where the match is weak. For some rows the clone size is stated as once, few or many, or as a class when expanded; others skip it.

V	D	J	size	CDR3	DNA
TRBV7-9	NA	TRBJ1-2	few	CASSLARARGYTF	TGTGCCAGCAGCTTGGCGAGGGCACGAGGCTACACCTTC
TRBV9	TRBD1	TRBJ1-2	few	CASGDSLLYGYTF	TGTGCCAGCGGGGACAGCCTGCTCTATGGCTACACCTTC
TRBV7-3	NA	TRBJ1-2	few	CASSLNTDSYGYTF	TGTGCCAGCAGCTTAAATACGGATAGCTATGGCTACACCTTC
TRBV6-2/TRBV6-3	TRBD1	TRBJ2-5	NA	CASRRQGEETQYF	TGTGCCAGCAGAAGACAGGGGGAAGAGACCCAGTACTTC
TRBV20-1	TRBD1	TRBJ2-7	few	CSVRQGSSYEQYF	TGCAGCGTACGACAGGGGAGCTCCTACGAGCAGTACTTC
TRBV5-1	TRBD2	TRBJ2-7	NA	CASSSKRGADYEQYF	TGCGCCAGCAGCTCTAAGCGGGGGGCGGACTACGAGCAGTACTTC
TRBV7-2	NA	TRBJ1-1	NA	CASSRDRYNTEAFF	TGTGCCAGCAGCAGAGACAGGTATAACACTGAAGCTTTCTTT
TRBV27	TRBD1	TRBJ1-6	NA	CASSPNYAGGGSPLHF	TGTGCCAGCAGCCCAAACTATGCAGGGGGAGGTTCACCCCTCCACTTT
TRBV4-2	TRBD2	TRBJ2-1	NA	CASRLRTGGAGNEQFF	TGTGCCAGCAGGCTTCGGACGGGGGGGGCAGGCAATGAGCAGTTCTTC
TRBV11-3	NA	TRBJ1-5	NA	CASSLDPVQPQHF	TGTGCCAGCAGCTTAGATCCGGTTCAGCCCCAGCATTTT
TRBV2	NA	TRBJ1-6	few	CASSVGISNRDSPLHF	TGTGCCAGCAGTGTGGGGATATCAAACCGAGATTCACCCCTCCACTTT
TRBV20-1	TRBD1	TRBJ1-2	NA	CSAREAGGGQGDGYTF	TGCAGTGCTAGAGAGGCGGGGGGAGGACAGGGTGATGGCTACACCTTC
TRBV20-1	TRBD2	TRBJ2-5	few	CSPTAGGDQQYF	TGCAGTCCTACGGCGGGGGGTGACCAGCAGTACTTC
TRBV10-3	NA	TRBJ1-2	NA	CAARRAEANYGYTF	TGTGCCGCCAGGCGGGCAGAAGCTAACTATGGCTACACCTTC
TRBV7-2	NA	TRBJ1-1	NA	CARSPSGGRPEAFF	TGTGCCCGCAGCCCATCGGGTGGGCGGCCTGAAGCTTTCTTT
TRBV20-1	NA	TRBJ2-2	NA	CSARDRAATGELFF	TGCAGTGCTAGAGATCGAGCAGCTACCGGGGAGCTGTTTTTT
TRBV7-3	TRBD1	TRBJ1-1	few	CASSLESVGTANTEAFF	TGTGCCAGCAGCTTAGAATCCGTTGGGACAGCGAACACTGAAGCTTTCTTT
TRBV7-2	NA	TRBJ1-2	NA	CASSLEVYGYTF	TGTGCCAGCAGCTTAGAGGTCTATGGCTACACCTTC
TRBV5-1	NA	TRBJ2-5	many	CASSLIPSNTETQYF	TGCGCCAGCAGCCTGATACCTAGCAACACAGAGACCCAGTACTTC
TRBV6-2/TRBV6-3	NA	TRBJ2-2	NA	CASSYSMRAKTGELFF	TGTGCCAGCAGTTACTCCATGAGGGCTAAAACCGGGGAGCTGTTTTTT
TRBV4-1	NA	TRBJ1-5	many	CASSFFGGGDLQPQHF	TGCGCCAGCAGCTTCTTTGGAGGGGGTGATCTTCAGCCCCAGCATTTT
TRBV7-2	NA	TRBJ2-3	NA	CASSLAGYQASTDTQYF	TGTGCCAGCAGCTTAGCGGGGTACCAGGCTAGCACAGATACGCAGTATTTT
TRBV4-3	NA	TRBJ1-4	NA	CASSRVRRGTNEKLFF	TGCGCCAGCAGTCGTGTTAGAAGGGGGACTAATGAAAAACTGTTTTTT
TRBV12-3/TRBV12-4	TRBD1	TRBJ2-1	many	CASSPDRGTYNEQFF	TGTGCCAGCAGCCCGGACAGGGGAACCTACAATGAGCAGTTCTTC
TRBV7-8	NA	TRBJ1-5	NA	CASSLVWGNNQPQHF	TGTGCCAGCAGCTTAGTATGGGGGAACAATCAGCCCCAGCATTTT
TRBV4-1	TRBD1	TRBJ1-1	NA	CASSHRYRGKNTEAFF	TGCGCCAGCAGCCACCGCTACAGGGGAAAGAACACTGAAGCTTTCTTT